This T cell receptor beta chain comes out of a study of early T cells in non-severe SARS-CoV-2 infection. Looking at the study overall: It was bulk RNA from unsorted whole blood that was sequenced, and the chains were unpaired.

Each single cDNA molecule received a unique molecular identifier. Each CDR3 protein is one row after TCRdb ran MiXCR on the 5' RACE reads. The repertoire has more than 60,000 distinct CDR3 sequences, about 13% of them found once; the top ten carry 5.5% to 7.5%. Points from the study as a whole: Anti-spike CD8 responses were favored by VDJdb matching, which missed private and CD4 specificities.

This clonotype was found a few times. Its target is unknown. Looked up from germline, CDR1 is SEHNR and CDR2 is FQNEAQ (reference sequence). Trimming removed 5 bases at V and 0 bases at J, with 10 bases between. The CDR3 consists of 14 residues. The receptor was isolated from an adult who was a healthcare worker with PCR-confirmed SARS-CoV-2 infection or an uninfected control (not recorded which). The sample comprised whole blood. The chain combines TRBV7-9 with TRBJ1-1; tentatively, D is TRBD1 (5 bases). CDR3 amino acids: CASSMVQVNTEAFF. The CDR3, as DNA: TGTGCCAGCAGCATGGTACAGGTGAACACTGAAGCTTTCTTT.